This T cell receptor beta chain was identified during a study of somatic mutations in cytotoxic T cells in rheumatoid arthritis. TCRdb's table, derived via immunoSEQ multiplex PCR, lists solely in-frame clones and lacks some. Here the sample spans about 15,000 clones, 72% being singletons. The germline V gene has CDR1 SGHDT and CDR2 YYEEEE. V was shortened by 0 bases and J by 1 base, with 10 bases between the two germline ends. The CDR3 is 16 amino acids. This clone was seen a few times. Its target is not known. Study results and caveats: Among 60 or so patients, under 10 showed a largest CD8+ clone that surpassed 20% of CD8+ cells.

The V call is TRBV5-6, the J call TRBJ1-4; D gene ambiguous. The clonotype comes from an adult with rheumatoid arthritis. The sample was CD8+ T cells sorted from blood. The CDR3 sequence is CASSLGLDGTNEKLFF. CDR3 DNA: TGTGCCAGCAGCTTGGGTCTGGACGGAACTAATGAAAAACTGTTTTTT.